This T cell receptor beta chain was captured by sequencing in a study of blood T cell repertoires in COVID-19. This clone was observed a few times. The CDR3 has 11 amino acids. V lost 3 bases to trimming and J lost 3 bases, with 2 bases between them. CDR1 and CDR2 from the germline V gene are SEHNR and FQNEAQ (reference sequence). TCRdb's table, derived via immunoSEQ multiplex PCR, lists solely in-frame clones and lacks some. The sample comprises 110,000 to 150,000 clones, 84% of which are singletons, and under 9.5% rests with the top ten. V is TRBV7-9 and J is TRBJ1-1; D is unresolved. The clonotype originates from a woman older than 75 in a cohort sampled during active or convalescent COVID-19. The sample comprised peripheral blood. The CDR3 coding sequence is TGTGCCAGCAGCTTCGACACTGAAGCTTTCTTT. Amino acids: CASSFDTEAFF.